A single sample is the source of the 10 T cell receptor beta chains below, sequenced in a study of tumor and adjacent non-tumor tissue in lung cancer. No cell sorting was done before RNA was extracted from the tissue. The library came from three nested PCR rounds adapted from ARM-PCR protocols. TCRdb re-called the multiplex PCR reads through MiXCR, storing one row per CDR3 protein. This repertoire shows 65,000 to 90,000 distinct CDR3 sequences, roughly 80% found once; its top ten account for about an eighth. Sequenced: lung tumor tissue. The receptor source for this set is a woman aged 50 to 60 with non-small cell lung cancer.

V is TRBV11-2 and J is TRBJ2-2; D unresolved. Germline loops: CDR1 SGHAT, CDR2 FQNNGV. Deletions cut 7 bases from V and 8 bases from J, with 17 bases between. There are 14 residues in the CDR3. The CDR3, as DNA: TGTGCCAGCAACTTTGAACAATTAGGTGGGGAGCTGTTTTTT. Amino acid sequence: CASNFEQLGGELFF.

Turning to this clonotype: One junction end disagrees with the germline gene, perhaps due to a read error. The J gene is TRBJ1-2, the V gene TRBV14; D gene unclear. This CDR3 spans 14 amino acids. CDR1 is SGHDN, CDR2 FVKESK, per germline. The CDR3 loop is CASNQVGSSYGYTF. In DNA form, the CDR3 reads TGTGCCAGCAACCAAGTCGGTTCTTCGTATGGCTACACCTTC. Full variable domain (outside the CDR3, taken from reference TRBV14 and TRBJ1-2): EAGVTQFPSHSVIEKGQTVTLRCDPISGHDNLYWYRRVMGKEIKFLLHFVKESKQDESGMPNNRFLAERTGGTYSTLKVQPAELEDSGVYFCASNQVGSSYGYTFGSGTRLTVV.

As regards this clonotype: One end of the junction varies from germline; a read error may be responsible. The rearrangement uses TRBV10-3 and TRBJ2-7, with D hard to call. The CDR3 runs 16 residues. The germline V gene encodes CDR1 ENHRY and CDR2 SYGVKD. This CDR3 reads CAISGNHGSPAYEQYF. CDR3 DNA sequence: TGTGCCATCAGTGGTAACCATGGTAGTCCGGCTTACGAACAGTACTTT.

This chain uses TRBV11-2 with TRBJ2-5; maybe TRBD1 (6 bases). CDR3 length: 12 residues. CDR1 and CDR2 from the germline V gene are SGHAT and FQNNGV. CDR3 in DNA: TGTGGCTGTAGCCTTACAGGGGAGACCCAGTACTTC. Encoded protein: CGCSLTGETQYF.

V gene TRBV20-1 combines with J gene TRBJ2-3, with D hard to call. V was pared by 8 bases and J by 6 bases, with 21 bases between. CDR1 and CDR2 (germline): DFQATT, SNEGSKA (reference sequence). The CDR3 is made up of 14 amino acids. The CDR3 nucleotides are TGCAGTACGGCAGGCTGGCAGACGATGGATACGCAGTATTTT. Translating it yields CSTAGWQTMDTQYF.

Judged by abundance, this clonotype is medium-sized. The chain is built from TRBV5-5 and TRBJ2-5; no clear D. Between the trimmed V and J ends, which lost 1 base and 2 bases, there was a span of 9 bases. The CDR3 spans 14 residues. Germline V lookup: CDR1 SGHKS, CDR2 YYEKEE (reference sequence). The CDR3 DNA follows: TGTGCCAGCAGCTTGTTGGCTCTTCAAGAGACCCAGTACTTC. Protein product: CASSLLALQETQYF.

This clonotype has only a few counts. One end of the junction fails to match germline, which may point to a read error. The chain is built from TRBV20-1 and TRBJ2-2; 7 positions agree with TRBD2. Germline V gene lookup returns CDR1 DFQATT and CDR2 SNEGSKA (reference sequence). CDR3 length: 14 residues. CDR3 DNA: TGCAATGCTAGAACAGCGGGAATCAGCGGGGAGCTGTTTTTT. It yields the protein CNARTAGISGELFF.

Concerning this clonotype itself: The germline gene is not matched at one end of the junction; a read error may be the cause. The chain joins TRBV11-2 to TRBJ1-2; D is perhaps TRBD1 (5 bases). CDR3 size: 13 residues. Germline V CDR1 and CDR2: SGHAT, FQNNGV. CDR3 coding DNA: TGTGCTAGCAGCCTAGATATGGGGGATGGCTACATCTTC. As protein: CASSLDMGDGYIF.

As concerns this clonotype: One end of the junction varies from germline; a read error may be responsible. This chain links TRBV9 with TRBJ2-7; 7 bases are shared with TRBD2. The germline gives CDR1 SGDLS, CDR2 YYNGEE. The CDR3 contains 16 residues. CDR3 bases: TGTGCAAGCAGCAGAGGACTAGAGGGAGGTCTCTACGAGCAGTACTTC. Its translation: CASSRGLEGGLYEQYF.

V gene TRBV29-1 combines with J gene TRBJ1-1; D unresolved. V lost 6 bases and J lost 6, with 14 bases in between. Germline CDR1 is SQVTM and CDR2 is ANQGSEA. The CDR3 sequence is 12 residues long. The CDR3 sequence is CSVKHVDAEAFF. Written as DNA, the CDR3 is TGCAGCGTAAAACATGTCGATGCTGAAGCTTTCTTT.